Listed below are T cell receptor beta chains from one sample, sequenced in a study of a mutant IDH1 vaccine in newly diagnosed glioma. Clones were read by immunoSEQ multiplex PCR, and TCRdb kept only the in-frame ones, dropping some. Found here are about 98,000 clones, roughly 90% of them singletons; the top ten hold less than 0.65%. Sample: PBMCs, taken from a glioma patient treated with radiotherapy, temozolomide or both. These receptors were taken from a woman aged 50 to 60 with glioma. Each CDR3 is given with its conserved first and last residue. D genes are given only for firm matches. Clone size is stated in some rows and not others, as once, few, many or a class when expanded.

D: TRBD1
J: TRBJ1-1
V: TRBV7-8
size: -
CDR3: CASSLAPDRVGEAFF
DNA: TGTGCCAGCAGCTTAGCCCCGGACAGGGTGGGGGAAGCTTTCTTT

D: TRBD1
J: TRBJ1-2
V: TRBV28
size: few
CDR3: CASSFGQGHGYTF
DNA: TGTGCCAGCAGTTTTGGACAGGGTCATGGCTACACCTTC

D: -
J: TRBJ1-2
V: TRBV6-5
size: -
CDR3: CASSLGIANYGYTF
DNA: TGTGCCAGCAGTTTAGGGATTGCTAACTATGGCTACACCTTC

D: -
J: TRBJ2-2
V: TRBV19
size: -
CDR3: CASSFRDTGELFF
DNA: TGTGCCAGTAGTTTCAGGGACACCGGGGAGCTGTTTTTT

D: -
J: TRBJ1-4
V: TRBV2
size: -
CDR3: CASSGQSTNEKLFF
DNA: TGTGCCAGCAGTGGACAGTCAACTAATGAAAAACTGTTTTTT

D: -
J: TRBJ1-5
V: TRBV6-6
size: -
CDR3: CASSGVGNQPQHF
DNA: TGTGCCAGCAGTGGTGTTGGCAATCAGCCCCAGCATTTT

D: -
J: TRBJ1-5
V: TRBV11-2
size: -
CDR3: CASSLKDNQPQHF
DNA: TGTGCCAGCAGCTTAAAAGACAATCAGCCCCAGCATTTT

D: TRBD1
J: TRBJ2-3
V: TRBV18
size: -
CDR3: CASSPLGQGTDTQYF
DNA: TGTGCCAGCTCACCTCTGGGACAGGGCACAGATACGCAGTATTTT

D: -
J: TRBJ1-2
V: TRBV30
size: -
CDR3: CAWSVGTNYGYTF
DNA: TGTGCCTGGAGTGTAGGCACTAACTATGGCTACACCTTC

D: -
J: TRBJ2-7
V: TRBV6-5
size: -
CDR3: CAVSRDGLYEQYF
DNA: TGTGCCGTCAGTCGGGACGGACTCTACGAGCAGTACTTC

D: TRBD2
J: TRBJ2-2
V: TRBV7-2
size: -
CDR3: CASSLFRLAGVAAGELFF
DNA: TGTGCCAGCAGCCTCTTCCGACTAGCGGGAGTTGCGGCCGGGGAGCTGTTTTTT

D: TRBD1
J: TRBJ2-3
V: TRBV9
size: -
CDR3: CASSGTGGFDTQYF
DNA: TGTGCCAGCAGTGGGACAGGGGGCTTCGATACGCAGTATTTT

D: TRBD1
J: TRBJ1-2
V: TRBV25-1
size: -
CDR3: CASSGPLTGKRLYGYTF
DNA: TGTGCCAGCAGTGGCCCCCTGACAGGGAAAAGGCTCTATGGCTACACCTTC

D: TRBD2
J: TRBJ2-5
V: TRBV28
size: -
CDR3: CASSLGLAGGFRETQYF
DNA: TGTGCCAGCAGTTTAGGGCTAGCGGGAGGTTTTCGGGAGACCCAGTACTTC

D: TRBD2
J: TRBJ2-1
V: TRBV5-4
size: -
CDR3: CASSLGGSGTYNEQFF
DNA: TGTGCCAGCAGCTTGGGAGGTAGCGGGACCTACAATGAGCAGTTCTTC

D: -
J: TRBJ2-7
V: TRBV18
size: -
CDR3: CASSTEGIAYEQYF
DNA: TGTGCCAGCTCAACGGAGGGAATAGCCTACGAGCAGTACTTC

D: -
J: TRBJ2-5
V: TRBV19
size: -
CDR3: CASSTLGRQETQYF
DNA: TGTGCCAGTAGTACCCTGGGACGTCAAGAGACCCAGTACTTC

D: -
J: TRBJ1-4
V: TRBV6-1
size: -
CDR3: CASTRTMDEKLFF
DNA: TGTGCCAGTACCAGGACGATGGATGAAAAACTGTTTTTT

D: TRBD2
J: TRBJ2-4
V: TRBV30
size: -
CDR3: CAWDSREGNIQYF
DNA: TGTGCCTGGGACTCCCGGGAGGGAAACATTCAGTACTTC

D: TRBD1
J: TRBJ1-1
V: TRBV9
size: -
CDR3: CASSAGDSEAFF
DNA: TGTGCCAGCAGCGCCGGGGACAGTGAAGCTTTCTTT

D: TRBD1
J: TRBJ1-1
V: TRBV9
size: -
CDR3: CASSLQGGNTEAFF
DNA: TGTGCCAGCAGCTTACAGGGGGGGAACACTGAAGCTTTCTTT

D: TRBD1
J: TRBJ2-1
V: TRBV10-3
size: -
CDR3: CAISRGLNNEQFF
DNA: TGTGCCATCAGCAGGGGGCTTAACAATGAGCAGTTCTTC

D: -
J: TRBJ1-6
V: TRBV6-6
size: -
CDR3: CASSLDSSYNSPLHF
DNA: TGTGCCAGCAGCCTCGACAGCTCCTATAATTCACCCCTCCACTTT

D: TRBD1
J: TRBJ2-6
V: TRBV18
size: -
CDR3: CASSPNPGQYDSGANVLTF
DNA: TGTGCCAGCTCACCAAATCCGGGACAGTATGACTCTGGGGCCAACGTCCTGACTTTC

D: TRBD2
J: TRBJ2-1
V: TRBV5-1
size: -
CDR3: CASSLDLAGVGEQFF
DNA: TGCGCCAGCAGCTTGGACCTAGCGGGAGTCGGGGAGCAGTTCTTC

D: TRBD2
J: TRBJ2-1
V: TRBV5-1
size: -
CDR3: CASSTTSGSDEQFF
DNA: TGCGCCAGCAGTACCACTAGCGGGAGCGATGAGCAGTTCTTC

D: -
J: TRBJ2-2
V: TRBV6-1
size: -
CDR3: CASRTAYTGELFF
DNA: TGTGCCAGCAGGACTGCCTACACCGGGGAGCTGTTTTTT

D: -
J: TRBJ1-5
V: TRBV18
size: -
CDR3: CASSPPTGGNQPQHF
DNA: TGTGCCAGCTCACCACCGACAGGAGGCAATCAGCCCCAGCATTTT

D: TRBD2
J: TRBJ2-1
V: TRBV18
size: -
CDR3: CASSPGLAGGLGRNEQFF
DNA: TGTGCCAGCTCTCCGGGACTAGCGGGAGGGCTAGGAAGGAATGAGCAGTTCTTC

D: TRBD2
J: TRBJ2-2
V: TRBV7-2
size: -
CDR3: CASSLGREGLTGELFF
DNA: TGTGCCAGCAGCTTAGGTCGGGAGGGCCTCACCGGGGAGCTGTTTTTT

D: -
J: TRBJ2-7
V: TRBV13
size: once
CDR3: CASSLEGRGRSHEQYF
DNA: TGTGCCAGCAGCTTAGAGGGAAGGGGTAGGTCCCACGAGCAGTACTTC